Listed here are 12 T cell receptor beta chains from one sample, sequenced in a study of long-term antiretroviral therapy in people with HIV. Survey-level resolution applied to immunoSEQ assay v3.0. Here immunoSEQ multiplex PCR was the method, and the copy in TCRdb shows in-frame clones only, minus some. This table holds approximately 35,000 clones, 80% to 90% found once. The input for sequencing was unsorted PBMCs, taken 2.2 years after starting antiretroviral therapy. These TCRs come from a man aged 18 to 29 with HIV.

The chain combines TRBV14 with TRBJ1-2; D unresolved. The CDR3 runs 13 residues. V was pared by 5 bases and J by 8 bases, with 15 bases between. CDR1 and CDR2 from the germline V gene are SGHDN and FVKESK. The DNA of the CDR3 is TGTGCCAGCAGCAGGAGACCCTTCAGAGGCTACACCTTC. This encodes CASSRRPFRGYTF.

The chain recombines TRBV6-4 with TRBJ1-5; 8 bases map to TRBD1. This CDR3 region has 14 residues. The germline V gene encodes CDR1 MRHNA and CDR2 SNTAGT. V shed 0 bases, J shed 7 bases, and the junction held 2 bases outside the gene matches. The CDR3 bases are TGTGCCAGCAGTGACTCGGCAGGGGGCCAGCCCCAGCATTTT. Its protein is CASSDSAGGQPQHF.

CDR3 sequence reads: CASSDETSGEDEQFF. The CDR3 DNA sequence: TGTGCCAGCAGTGACGAGACTAGCGGGGAAGATGAGCAGTTCTTC. The rearrangement links TRBV6-4 to TRBJ2-1, with 11 bases matching TRBD2. Unmatched junction bases numbered 5, after V lost 2 bases and J lost 8 bases. CDR3 length equals 15 residues. CDR1 is MRHNA, CDR2 SNTAGT, per germline.

The chain combines TRBV19 with TRBJ2-4; TRBD1 agrees at 8 bases. Germline V gene lookup returns CDR1 LNHDA and CDR2 SQIVND (reference sequence). The V segment lost 5 bases and the J segment 1 base; nucleotides outside the gene matches: 4. This CDR3 is 15 amino acids long. The CDR3, as DNA: TGTGCCAGTAGTGACAGGGGTTTTGCCAAAAACATTCAGTACTTC. It is translated as CASSDRGFAKNIQYF.

The chain employs TRBV30 and TRBJ2-6; D gene unclear. The CDR3 spans 14 residues. The germline CDR1 and CDR2 sequences are GTSNPN and SVGIG (reference sequence). Between the trimmed V and J ends, which lost 3 bases and 1 base, there was a span of 7 bases. In nucleotides, the CDR3 is TGTGCCTGGAGGAGACAATCTGGGGCCAACGTCCTGACTTTC. This codes for CAWRRQSGANVLTF.

This clone is labeled as medium-sized (0.01 to 0.1%). V and J are TRBV7-9 and TRBJ2-3; a weak D match, TRBD1 (6 bases). This CDR3 has 16 amino acids. The germline V and J ends were trimmed by 3 bases and 0 bases, with 13 bases remaining between them. Germline-derived CDR1 and CDR2 are SEHNR and FQNEAQ (reference sequence). The chain's CDR3 is CASSFRGSRSTDTQYF. As DNA, the CDR3 is TGTGCCAGCAGCTTCAGGGGTAGCAGGAGCACAGATACGCAGTATTTT.

This chain uses TRBV11-2 with TRBJ2-2; D call uncertain. V lost 0 bases to trimming and J lost 9 bases, with 11 bases between them. Germline-derived CDR1 and CDR2 are SGHAT and FQNNGV. This CDR3 region has 14 residues. CDR3 loop: CASSLDSSIRELFF. The CDR3 DNA reads as TGTGCCAGCAGCTTAGATAGTAGTATCCGGGAGCTGTTTTTT.

The V and J genes are TRBV30 and TRBJ1-1; unclear D gene. V shed 7 bases and J shed 4 bases, with 7 bases lying between them. Germline CDR1 reads GTSNPN; CDR2 reads SVGIG (reference sequence). This CDR3 has 10 residues. The DNA for the CDR3 is TGTGCCTTTCTAAGCACTGAAGCTTTCTTT. This encodes CAFLSTEAFF.

V is TRBV7-9 and J is TRBJ1-2; 11 positions match TRBD1. V lost 4 bases and J lost 8; bases outside the gene matches: 15. The CDR3 spans 17 residues. Germline-derived CDR1 and CDR2 are SEHNR and FQNEAQ (reference sequence). The CDR3 spells CASSWDRGRSLRLGYTF. CDR3 DNA: TGTGCCAGCAGCTGGGACAGGGGGAGGTCACTTAGATTAGGCTACACCTTC.

CDR3 coding DNA: TGTGCCAGCAGCTCCGTAAGAGGCAATCAGCCCCAGCATTTT. Translating it yields CASSSVRGNQPQHF. The chain combines TRBV11-2 with TRBJ1-5; D is unresolved. Trimming stripped 4 bases from V and 2 bases from J, with 9 bases between. The CDR3 is 14 amino acids. Germline V CDR1 and CDR2: SGHAT, FQNNGV.

The chain recombines TRBV27 with TRBJ2-6; D uncertain. The CDR3 sequence is 16 residues long. V gave up 2 bases and J gave up 0 bases, with 8 bases separating them. CDR1 is MNHEY, CDR2 SMNVEV, per germline (reference sequence). The CDR3 reads CASSLVPVSGANVLTF. In DNA, the CDR3 is TGTGCCAGCAGTTTAGTACCTGTCTCTGGGGCCAACGTCCTGACTTTC. The full variable domain, with the rest looked up from reference TRBV27 and TRBJ2-6, is EAQVTQNPRYLITVTGKKLTVTCSQNMNHEYMSWYRQDPGLGLRQIYYSMNVEVTDKGDVPEGYKVSRKEKRNFPLILESPSPNQTSLYFCASSLVPVSGANVLTFGAGSRLTVL.

The chain carries TRBV7-9 and TRBJ2-1; D possibly corresponds to TRBD2 (6 bases). CDR1 SEHNR and CDR2 FQNEAQ come from the germline V gene (reference sequence). Trimming stripped 3 bases from V and 5 bases from J, with 8 bases between. The CDR3 runs 13 residues. CDR3 sequence reads: CASSFGRNNEQFF. The CDR3 DNA is TGTGCCAGCAGCTTCGGGAGAAACAATGAGCAGTTCTTC.